The 26 T cell receptor beta chains below were found in one sample sequenced in a study of cytomegalovirus exposure and HLA in healthy donors. 60 Vbeta and 13 Jbeta primers were used in PCR. The assay was immunoSEQ multiplex PCR, and TCRdb's table has in-frame clones only and misses some. This repertoire includes approximately 210,000 clones. The sample was PBMCs. All receptors derive from a woman aged 30 to 39 in good health and CMV-seropositive.

The rearrangement links TRBV7-9 to TRBJ1-5, with TRBD1 matching over 9 bases. Germline CDR1 SEHNR, CDR2 FQNEAQ (reference sequence). V shed 4 bases and J 6 bases; nucleotides not matched to a gene: 4. This CDR3 spans 14 amino acids. CDR3 DNA sequence: TGTGCCAGCAGCTCGGACAGGGGAGGTCAGCCCCAGCATTTT. It encodes CASSSDRGGQPQHF.

On this clone: The junction shows a germline mismatch at one end, possibly a read error. The gene calls are TRBV11-2 and TRBJ2-7, with 8 bases that match TRBD1. The CDR3 consists of 14 residues. The germline gives CDR1 SGHAT, CDR2 FQNNGV. DNA for the CDR3: TGTACCAGCAGCCCCTGGACAGGGTCGTACGAGCAGTACTTC. It codes for CTSSPWTGSYEQYF.

This chain uses TRBV5-1 with TRBJ1-4; 8 nucleotides agree with TRBD1. The trim removed 3 bases at V and 0 bases at J, leaving 7 bases unmatched. Germline V lookup: CDR1 SGHRS, CDR2 YFSETQ. There are 17 residues in the CDR3. CDR3: CASSWRTGPATNEKLFF. The DNA for the CDR3 is TGCGCCAGCAGCTGGAGGACAGGGCCGGCAACTAATGAAAAACTGTTTTTT.

This rearrangement joins TRBV7-9 to TRBJ2-7; weak D call: TRBD2 (5 bases). Germline values: CDR1 SEHNR, CDR2 FQNEAQ (reference sequence). This CDR3 comprises 17 residues. The germline V and J ends were trimmed by 1 base and 2 bases, with 18 bases remaining between them. The CDR3 reads CASSLEGGSGYTYEQYF. The CDR3 coding sequence is TGTGCCAGCAGCTTAGAGGGTGGATCGGGGTATACCTACGAGCAGTACTTC.

V is TRBV28 and J is TRBJ2-7; D ambiguous. The germline V gene has CDR1 MDHEN and CDR2 SYDVKM. The CDR3 consists of 14 residues. The V gene lost 6 bases and the J gene lost 3 bases, with 15 bases spanning the gap. DNA of the CDR3: TGTGCCAGCAGCTACTTAGGAGTTGTCTACGAGCAGTACTTC. This translates into CASSYLGVVYEQYF.

V gene TRBV30 combines with J gene TRBJ1-2; D call uncertain. Germline CDR1 and CDR2: GTSNPN and SVGIG (reference sequence). This CDR3 spans 14 amino acids. The V end was cut by 4 bases, the J end by 5 bases, with 17 bases between. The CDR3 coding sequence is TGTGCCTGGACTCAGCAGGCAGGTGAATATGGCTACACCTTC. Translated, it gives CAWTQQAGEYGYTF. The whole variable domain, remainder taken from reference TRBV30 and TRBJ1-2, is SQTIHQWPATLVQPVGSPLSLECTVEGTSNPNLYWYRQAAGRGLQLLFYSVGIGQISSEVPQNLSASRPQDRQFILSSKKLLLSDSGFYLCAWTQQAGEYGYTFGSGTRLTVV.

The chain joins TRBV15 to TRBJ2-2; D remains ambiguous. Between the trimmed V and J ends, which lost 2 bases and 1 base, there was a span of 5 bases. The CDR3 is 14 residues long. Germline V CDR1 and CDR2: LNHNV, YYDKDF (reference sequence). The CDR3 DNA reads as TGTGCCACCAGCAGATTCGGGAACACCGGGGAGCTGTTTTTT. Protein sequence: CATSRFGNTGELFF. Combining the CDR3 with reference TRBV15 and TRBJ2-2 gives the whole variable domain DAMVIQNPRYQVTQFGKPVTLSCSQTLNHNVMYWYQQKSSQAPKLLFHYYDKDFNNEADTPDNFQSRRPNTSFCFLDIRSPGLGDTAMYLCATSRFGNTGELFFGEGSRLTVL.

The rearrangement joins TRBV25-1 to TRBJ2-2, with 9 positions matching TRBD1. The CDR3 sequence is 17 residues long. Germline V gene data show CDR1 as MGHDK and CDR2 as SYGVNS. With 6 bases clipped from V and 3 bases from J, the junction kept 11 bases outside the gene matches. CDR3 sequence: CASSISVGTGYTGELFF. CDR3 coding DNA: TGTGCCAGCAGCATTTCTGTAGGGACAGGGTACACCGGGGAGCTGTTTTTT.

The J gene is TRBJ2-7, the V gene TRBV18, with D maybe TRBD2 (6 bases). CDR1 is KGHSH and CDR2 is LQKENI in the germline V gene. Between the trimmed V and J ends, which lost 4 bases and 3 bases, there was a span of 22 bases. The CDR3 has 17 residues. CDR3 residues: CASSLPRTDTGGYEQYF. The CDR3 DNA follows: TGTGCCAGCTCACTCCCTAGGACGGACACCGGGGGCTACGAGCAGTACTTC.

The CDR3 nucleotides are TGTGCCAGCAGCGTAGGAGGCTCCGCGACTTTTAACACTGAAGCTTTCTTT. It specifies CASSVGGSATFNTEAFF. The genes are TRBV9 and TRBJ1-1, with no clear D. CDR1 is SGDLS, CDR2 YYNGEE, per germline. V was shortened by 0 bases and J by 2 bases, with 17 bases between the two germline ends. This CDR3 has 17 amino acids.

This sequence joins TRBV6-4 and TRBJ1-2; a possible D gene is TRBD1 (5 bases). This CDR3 is built from 18 residues. V gave up 0 bases and J gave up 3 bases, with 20 bases separating them. CDR1 is MRHNA and CDR2 is SNTAGT in the germline V gene. As DNA, the CDR3 is TGTGCCAGCAGTGACTCGATTAGAGAGGCAGGGATACACTATGGCTACACCTTC. Amino acids: CASSDSIREAGIHYGYTF.

The chain employs TRBV6-6 and TRBJ2-7; D might be TRBD2 (5 bases). The V end was cut by 2 bases, the J end by 6 bases, with 14 bases between. The CDR3 totals 14 residues. CDR1 and CDR2 (germline): MNHNY, SVGAGI (reference sequence). CDR3 sequence: CASSYGSPPGEQYF. The DNA of the CDR3 is TGTGCCAGCAGTTACGGGAGCCCTCCAGGCGAGCAGTACTTC.

The V gene is TRBV28, the J gene TRBJ1-3; a weak D match, TRBD1 (6 bases). The CDR3 length is 15 residues. Germline CDR1 and CDR2: MDHEN and SYDVKM. The V and J ends lost 3 bases and 4 bases respectively, with 13 bases between them. The CDR3 reads CASSLIQGIGNTIYF. The CDR3 DNA is TGTGCCAGCAGTTTGATACAGGGAATAGGAAACACCATATATTTT.

The rearrangement joins TRBV30 to TRBJ1-5; D is possibly TRBD1 (5 bases). The V end was cut by 3 bases, the J end by 7 bases, with 13 bases between. Germline V gene sequence: CDR1 GTSNPN, CDR2 SVGIG (reference sequence). The CDR3 has 13 residues. CDR3 sequence: CAWRGGTGQPQHF. In nucleotides, the CDR3 is TGTGCCTGGAGGGGAGGGACGGGACAGCCCCAGCATTTT.

The chain combines TRBV7-9 with TRBJ1-1; 7 bases match TRBD1. The CDR3 runs to 15 residues. The J segment lost 2 bases and the V segment lost 5 bases, leaving 8 bases of the junction unmatched. The V gene's germline CDR1 is SEHNR and CDR2 FQNEAQ (reference sequence). The CDR3 DNA reads as TGTGCCAGCAGCACGGTACAGGGGCCAAACACTGAAGCTTTCTTT. Translated, it gives CASSTVQGPNTEAFF.

The chain uses TRBV11-2 and TRBJ1-5; D remains unclear. Per the germline V gene, CDR1 is SGHAT and CDR2 is FQNNGV. The CDR3 is made up of 14 amino acids. V was trimmed by 3 bases and J by 3 bases, leaving 9 bases between them. The CDR3 region is CASSFGLFNQPQHF. The CDR3 DNA sequence: TGTGCCAGCAGCTTCGGACTCTTCAATCAGCCCCAGCATTTT.

The chain joins TRBV18 to TRBJ2-3; 7 bases map to TRBD1. The CDR3 is 17 amino acids. Germline-derived CDR1 and CDR2 are KGHSH and LQKENI. J gave up 1 base and V 3 bases, and 10 bases lay outside the gene matches. The CDR3 nucleotides read TGTGCCAGCTCACCCCAAGACAGGGTGGTAGGCACAGATACGCAGTATTTT. Its translation is CASSPQDRVVGTDTQYF.

The rearrangement uses TRBV7-9 and TRBJ2-3; 9 nucleotides match TRBD2. The V gene's germline CDR1 is SEHNR and CDR2 FQNEAQ (reference sequence). This CDR3 is 16 amino acids long. J lost 1 base, V lost 4 bases, and 6 bases had no gene match. The CDR3 DNA reads TGTGCCAGCAGCTCGGGGGCTAGCGGGGGCACAGATACGCAGTATTTT. Translation: CASSSGASGGTDTQYF.

V gene TRBV6-5 combines with J gene TRBJ1-3, with D unresolved. This CDR3 has 13 residues. Deletions cut 7 bases from V and 2 bases from J, with 9 bases between. Germline loops: CDR1 MNHEY, CDR2 SVGAGI. The CDR3 is CASTEPTGNTIYF. DNA for the CDR3: TGTGCCAGCACAGAACCCACTGGAAACACCATATATTTT.

The rearrangement links TRBV7-2 to TRBJ2-3; 7 bases match TRBD2. The CDR3 sequence is 14 residues long. Germline CDR1 and CDR2: SGHTA and FQGNSA. Trimming at V came to 5 bases and at J to 2 bases, leaving 4 bases not matched to a gene. The CDR3 coding sequence is TGTGCCAGCAGCCTCGGGACTACCACAGATACGCAGTATTTT. Translated: CASSLGTTTDTQYF.

V gene TRBV7-2 combines with J gene TRBJ1-2, with a tentative D call TRBD1 (6 bases). The CDR3 totals 15 residues. Germline V gives CDR1 SGHTA, CDR2 FQGNSA. Trimming left V 5 bases short and J 5 bases short, with 18 bases between. For the CDR3, the DNA is TGTGCCAGCAGCCTTACAGGGTCGGGTTTGTATGGCTACACCTTC. Translation: CASSLTGSGLYGYTF.

The chain employs TRBV19 and TRBJ2-7, with D perhaps TRBD1 (5 bases). The length of the CDR3 is 14 residues. Trimming stripped 5 bases from V and 0 bases from J, with 11 bases between. CDR1 is LNHDA and CDR2 is SQIVND in the germline V gene (reference sequence). The CDR3 region is CASSAGHSSYEQYF. The CDR3 nucleotides are TGTGCCAGTAGTGCCGGACATTCCTCCTACGAGCAGTACTTC.

The chain carries TRBV5-1 and TRBJ1-1; no clear D gene. Per germline, CDR1 SGHRS and CDR2 YFSETQ. This CDR3 comprises 13 residues. V was cut by 0 bases and J by 3 bases, with 6 bases left in between. CDR3 sequence (DNA): TGCGCCAGCAGCTTGGAACGAGACACTGAAGCTTTCTTT. Protein: CASSLERDTEAFF.

The chain recombines TRBV11-2 with TRBJ2-1; 8 bases map to TRBD2. Trimming cost V 1 base and J 7 bases; bases outside gene matches: 6. Germline CDR1 is SGHAT and CDR2 is FQNNGV. This CDR3 is 15 amino acids long. CDR3: CASSLGSGSWNEQFF. DNA of the CDR3: TGTGCCAGCAGCTTAGGGAGCGGGAGTTGGAATGAGCAGTTCTTC.

The chain uses TRBV5-1 and TRBJ2-5; the match to TRBD2 covers 8 bases. With 0 bases clipped from V and 4 bases from J, the junction kept 5 bases outside the gene matches. This CDR3 contains 15 residues. Germline-derived CDR1 and CDR2 are SGHRS and YFSETQ. CDR3 amino acids: CASSLVPGGVETQYF. The CDR3 DNA is TGCGCCAGCAGCTTGGTGCCGGGAGGGGTAGAGACCCAGTACTTC.

The chain uses TRBV2 and TRBJ2-3; TRBD1 agrees at 11 bases. The CDR3 has 14 amino acids. CDR1 is SNHLY, CDR2 FYNNEI, per germline. With 8 bases clipped from V and 5 bases from J, the junction kept 6 bases outside the gene matches. The CDR3 is CASGWTGGGDTQYF. DNA of the CDR3: TGTGCCAGCGGTTGGACAGGGGGCGGAGATACGCAGTATTTT.